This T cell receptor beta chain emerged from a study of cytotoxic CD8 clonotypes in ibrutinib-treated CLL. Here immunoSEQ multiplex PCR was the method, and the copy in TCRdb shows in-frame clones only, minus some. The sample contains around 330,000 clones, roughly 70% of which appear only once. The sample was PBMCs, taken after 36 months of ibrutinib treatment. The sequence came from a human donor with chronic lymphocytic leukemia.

This CDR3 reads CAISEGGAVSNQPQHF. For the CDR3, the DNA is TGTGCCATCAGTGAAGGGGGGGCGGTTAGCAATCAGCCCCAGCATTTT. This chain links TRBV10-3 with TRBJ1-5; D may be TRBD1 (6 bases). Germline CDR1 is ENHRY and CDR2 is SYGVKD. Trimming left V 3 bases short and J 0 bases short, with 12 bases between. This CDR3 comprises 16 residues.